This T cell receptor (beta chain) originates from a study of CD8 T cells in ankylosing spondylitis. Findings of the study overall: Within peripheral blood, clones linked to disease were CD8+ and relatively rare. Previously reported in reactive arthritis synovial fluid and blood were some of the motif variants. Disease-linked clones were reportedly significantly enriched in matched ankylosing spondylitis synovial fluid. Seemingly distinctive of ankylosing spondylitis blood was a TCR beta motif formed by eight highly homologous variants.

Germline V gene data show CDR1 as SEHNR and CDR2 as FQNEAQ (reference sequence). The CDR3 runs 17 residues. Germline trimming cut 10 bases from V and 3 bases from J; bases unmatched to any gene: 12. TCR beta libraries were made by quantitative 5'-RACE with molecular barcodes. A single record per CDR3 protein comes from TCRdb applying MiXCR to the 5' RACE reads. The data contain some 700,000 distinct CDR3 sequences, 19% of them singletons. Concerning this clonotype: The target antigen is unknown.

The gene calls are TRBV7-9 and TRBJ2-2; 12 positions match TRBD1. This receptor was taken from a male donor with ankylosing spondylitis. Source material: blood, either unsorted or a sorted T cell fraction (not recorded which). The CDR3 loop is CAIPPGQGAVHTGELFF. The CDR3 DNA reads TGTGCCATACCACCGGGACAGGGGGCGGTCCACACCGGGGAGCTGTTTTTT.